This TCR beta chain was sequenced for a study of shared clonotypes between healthy human individuals. Evenly divided among several immunoSEQ plates was the genomic DNA of each subset. Method: immunoSEQ multiplex PCR; TCRdb's copy keeps in-frame clones and lacks some. The sample shows just over 2,000,000 clones, 85% to 95% of them seen only once. Trimming shortened V by 3 bases and J by 5 bases, and 13 bases separated the two germline ends. The germline V gene has CDR1 SNHLY and CDR2 FYNNEI. CDR3 size: 15 residues. This chain uses TRBV2 with TRBJ2-2, with D perhaps TRBD1 (5 bases). Material for sequencing was naive CD4+ T cells sorted from blood. The subset was: CD45RA+ positively selected. This receptor was taken from a man in his late teens or twenties in good health. In DNA, the CDR3 is TGTGCCAGCAGTGAGGACCAGGGAAAAACCGGGGAGCTGTTTTTT. Its protein product is CASSEDQGKTGELFF.